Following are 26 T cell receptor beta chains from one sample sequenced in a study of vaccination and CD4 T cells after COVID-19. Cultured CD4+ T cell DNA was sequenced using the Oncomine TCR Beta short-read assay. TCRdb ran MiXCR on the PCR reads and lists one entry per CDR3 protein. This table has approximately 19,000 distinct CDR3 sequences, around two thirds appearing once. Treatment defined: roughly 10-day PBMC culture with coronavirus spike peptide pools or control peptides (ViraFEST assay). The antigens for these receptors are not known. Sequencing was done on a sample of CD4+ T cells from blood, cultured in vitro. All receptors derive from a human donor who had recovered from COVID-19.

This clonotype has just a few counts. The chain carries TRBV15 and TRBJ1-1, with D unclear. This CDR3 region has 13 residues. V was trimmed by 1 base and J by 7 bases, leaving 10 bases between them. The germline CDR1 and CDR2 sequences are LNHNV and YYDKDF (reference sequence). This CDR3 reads CATSRALRSEAFF. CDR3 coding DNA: TGTGCCACCAGCAGAGCTCTTAGAAGTGAAGCTTTCTTT.

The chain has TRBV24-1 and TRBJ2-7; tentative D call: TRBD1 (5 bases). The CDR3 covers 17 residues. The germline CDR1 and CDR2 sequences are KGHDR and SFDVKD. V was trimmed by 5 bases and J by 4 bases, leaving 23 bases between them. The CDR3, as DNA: TGTGCCACCAGTGTAAGGGCCATAAGACAGCAAAGTTACGAGCAGTACTTC. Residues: CATSVRAIRQQSYEQYF.

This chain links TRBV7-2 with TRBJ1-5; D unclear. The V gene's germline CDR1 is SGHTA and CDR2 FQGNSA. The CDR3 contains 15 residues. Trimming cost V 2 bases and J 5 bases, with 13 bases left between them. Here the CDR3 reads CASSLLGSTHQPQHF. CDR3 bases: TGTGCCAGCAGCTTACTGGGCTCAACCCATCAGCCCCAGCATTTT. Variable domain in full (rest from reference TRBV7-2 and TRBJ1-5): GAGVSQSPSNKVTEKGKDVELRCDPISGHTALYWYRQSLGQGLEFLIYFQGNSAPDKSGLPSDRFSAERTGGSVSTLTIQRTQQEDSAVYLCASSLLGSTHQPQHFGDGTRLSIL.

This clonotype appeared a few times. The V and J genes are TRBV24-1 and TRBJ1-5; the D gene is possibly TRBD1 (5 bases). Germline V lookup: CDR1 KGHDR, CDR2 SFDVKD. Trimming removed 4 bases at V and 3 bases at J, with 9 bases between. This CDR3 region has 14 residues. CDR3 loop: CATSERQLNQPQHF. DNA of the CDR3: TGTGCCACCAGTGAGAGACAGCTCAATCAGCCCCAGCATTTT.

The DNA of the CDR3 is TGTGCCTGGAGCGGAAACAGAAGAAACTATGGCTACACCTTC. This gives the protein CAWSGNRRNYGYTF. The rearrangement links TRBV30 to TRBJ1-2, with D hard to call. V dropped 3 bases and J dropped 2 bases, with 13 bases sitting between them. The CDR3 runs to 14 residues. The germline gives CDR1 GTSNPN, CDR2 SVGIG (reference sequence).

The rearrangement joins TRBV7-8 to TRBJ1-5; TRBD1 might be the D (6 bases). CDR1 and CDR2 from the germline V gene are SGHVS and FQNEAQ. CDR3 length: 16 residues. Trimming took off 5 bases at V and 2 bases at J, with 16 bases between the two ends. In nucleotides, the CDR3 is TGTGCCAGCAGCAGCGACAGGCTACGAGGCAATCAGCCCCAGCATTTT. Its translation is CASSSDRLRGNQPQHF.

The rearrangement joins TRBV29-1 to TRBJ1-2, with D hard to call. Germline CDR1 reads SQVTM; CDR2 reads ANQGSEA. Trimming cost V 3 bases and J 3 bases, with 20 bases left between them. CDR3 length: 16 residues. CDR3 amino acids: CSVDYHSGGGYYGYTF. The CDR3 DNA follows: TGCAGCGTTGATTACCACTCCGGAGGCGGGTACTATGGCTACACCTTC.

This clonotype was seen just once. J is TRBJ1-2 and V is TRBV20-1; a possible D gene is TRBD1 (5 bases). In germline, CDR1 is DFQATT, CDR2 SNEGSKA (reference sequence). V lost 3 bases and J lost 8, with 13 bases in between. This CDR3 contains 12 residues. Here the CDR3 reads CSARGQGDGYTF. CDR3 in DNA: TGCAGTGCTAGGGGGCAGGGTGACGGCTACACCTTC.

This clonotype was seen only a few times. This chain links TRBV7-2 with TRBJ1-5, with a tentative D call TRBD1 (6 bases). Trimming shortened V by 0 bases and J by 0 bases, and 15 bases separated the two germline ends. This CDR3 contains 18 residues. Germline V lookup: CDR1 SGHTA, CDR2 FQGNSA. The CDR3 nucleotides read TGTGCCAGCAGCTTAGCGGGGAGGGGGGAATATAGCAATCAGCCCCAGCATTTT. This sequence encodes CASSLAGRGEYSNQPQHF. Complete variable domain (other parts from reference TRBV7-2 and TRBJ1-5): GAGVSQSPSNKVTEKGKDVELRCDPISGHTALYWYRQSLGQGLEFLIYFQGNSAPDKSGLPSDRFSAERTGGSVSTLTIQRTQQEDSAVYLCASSLAGRGEYSNQPQHFGDGTRLSIL.

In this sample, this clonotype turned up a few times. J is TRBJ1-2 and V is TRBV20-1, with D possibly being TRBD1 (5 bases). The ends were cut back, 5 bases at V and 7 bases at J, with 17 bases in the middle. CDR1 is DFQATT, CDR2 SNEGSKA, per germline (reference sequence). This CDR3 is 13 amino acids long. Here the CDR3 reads CSADTAPTVGYTF. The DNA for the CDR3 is TGCAGTGCTGACACAGCCCCGACAGTTGGCTACACCTTC.

The chain's CDR3 is CSAKAGTYYNEQFF. The CDR3 nucleotides are TGCAGTGCTAAGGCCGGGACGTACTACAATGAGCAGTTCTTC. This chain uses TRBV20-1 with TRBJ2-1; tentatively, D is TRBD1 or TRBD2 (5 bases each). The germline V gene encodes CDR1 DFQATT and CDR2 SNEGSKA (reference sequence). The ends were cut back, 4 bases at V and 3 bases at J, with 13 bases in the middle. The CDR3 runs 14 residues.

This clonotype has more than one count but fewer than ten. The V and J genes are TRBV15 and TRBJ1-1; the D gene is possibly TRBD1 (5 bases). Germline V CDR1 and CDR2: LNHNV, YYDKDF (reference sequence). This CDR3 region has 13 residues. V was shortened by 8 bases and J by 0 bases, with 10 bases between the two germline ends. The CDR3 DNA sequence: TGTGCCACCGGGGGACGGCTGAACACTGAAGCTTTCTTT. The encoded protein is CATGGRLNTEAFF.

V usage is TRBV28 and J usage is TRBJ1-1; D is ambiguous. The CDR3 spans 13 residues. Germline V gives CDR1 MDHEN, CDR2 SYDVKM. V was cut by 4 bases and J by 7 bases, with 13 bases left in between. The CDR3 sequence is CASSWLRGVEAFF. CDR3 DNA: TGTGCCAGCAGTTGGCTTCGGGGTGTTGAAGCTTTCTTT.

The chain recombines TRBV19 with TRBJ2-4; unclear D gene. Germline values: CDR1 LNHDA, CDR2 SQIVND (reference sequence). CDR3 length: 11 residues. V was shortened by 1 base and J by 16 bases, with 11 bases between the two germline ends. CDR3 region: CASSIVNSYYF. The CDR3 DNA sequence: TGTGCCAGTAGTATAGTTAATAGCTACTACTTC.

DNA of the CDR3: TGTGCCAGCACTCCGAGGGGTCTAGCCAAAAACATTCAGTACTTC. Translated: CASTPRGLAKNIQYF. This chain uses TRBV27 with TRBJ2-4, with D tentatively TRBD1 or TRBD2 (5 bases each). The CDR3 spans 15 residues. Germline assignment: CDR1 MNHEY and CDR2 SMNVEV (reference sequence). Trimming shortened V by 7 bases and J by 0 bases, and 13 bases separated the two germline ends.

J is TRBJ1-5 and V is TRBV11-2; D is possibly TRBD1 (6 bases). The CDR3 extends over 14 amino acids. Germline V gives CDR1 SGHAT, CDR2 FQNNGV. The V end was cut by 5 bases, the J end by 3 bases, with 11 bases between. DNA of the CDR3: TGTGCCAGCAGCCCAACAGGGTACAATCAGCCCCAGCATTTT. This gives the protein CASSPTGYNQPQHF.

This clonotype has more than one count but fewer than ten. The CDR3 nucleotides are TGTGCCAGTAGGGGACAGGGGAATCAGCCCCAGCATTTT. It codes for CASRGQGNQPQHF. The gene calls are TRBV19 and TRBJ1-5; 10 nucleotides align to TRBD1. CDR1 and CDR2 from the germline V gene are LNHDA and SQIVND (reference sequence). V lost 6 bases and J lost 4; bases outside the gene matches: 0. The CDR3 is made up of 13 amino acids. The full variable domain, its missing parts supplied by reference TRBV19 and TRBJ1-5, is DGGITQSPKYLFRKEGQNVTLSCEQNLNHDAMYWYRQDPGQGLRLIYYSQIVNDFQKGDIAEGYSVSREKKESFPLTVTSAQKNPTAFYLCASRGQGNQPQHFGDGTRLSIL.

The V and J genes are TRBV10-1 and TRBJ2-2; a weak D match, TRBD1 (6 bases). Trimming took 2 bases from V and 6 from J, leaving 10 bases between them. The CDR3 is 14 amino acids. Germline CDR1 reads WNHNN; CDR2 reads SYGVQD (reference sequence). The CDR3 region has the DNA TGCGCCAGCAGTGAGCAGTCAGGGGCCGGGGAGCTGTTTTTT. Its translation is CASSEQSGAGELFF.

The CDR3 here is CASSSRQGIYGYTF. The CDR3 DNA is TGTGCCAGCAGCTCCAGACAGGGAATCTATGGCTACACCTTC. The chain uses TRBV11-2 and TRBJ1-2; 7 nucleotides agree with TRBD1. Germline values: CDR1 SGHAT, CDR2 FQNNGV. V lost 4 bases and J lost 4; bases outside the gene matches: 6. This CDR3 contains 14 residues. The variable domain in full, completed from reference TRBV11-2 and TRBJ1-2, reads EAGVAQSPRYKIIEKRQSVAFWCNPISGHATLYWYQQILGQGPKLLIQFQNNGVVDDSQLPKDRFSAERLKGVDSTLKIQPAKLEDSAVYLCASSSRQGIYGYTFGSGTRLTVV.

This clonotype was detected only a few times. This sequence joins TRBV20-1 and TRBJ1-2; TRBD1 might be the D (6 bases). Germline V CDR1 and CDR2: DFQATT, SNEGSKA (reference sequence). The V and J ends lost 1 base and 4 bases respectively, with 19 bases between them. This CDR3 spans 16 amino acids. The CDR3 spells CSARVGGANRSYGYTF. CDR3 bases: TGCAGTGCTAGAGTTGGGGGCGCAAACAGGAGCTATGGCTACACCTTC.

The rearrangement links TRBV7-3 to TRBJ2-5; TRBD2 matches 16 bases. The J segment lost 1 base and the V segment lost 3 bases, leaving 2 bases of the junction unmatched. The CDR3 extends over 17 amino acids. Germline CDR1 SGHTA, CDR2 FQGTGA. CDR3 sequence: CASSLGLAGGLQETQYF. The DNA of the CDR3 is TGTGCCAGCAGCTTGGGACTAGCGGGAGGGCTCCAAGAGACCCAGTACTTC.

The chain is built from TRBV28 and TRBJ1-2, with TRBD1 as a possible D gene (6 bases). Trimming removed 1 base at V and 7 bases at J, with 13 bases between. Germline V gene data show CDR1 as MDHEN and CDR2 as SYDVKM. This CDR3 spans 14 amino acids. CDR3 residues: CASSLSGGSGGYTF. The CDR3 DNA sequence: TGTGCCAGCAGTTTATCCGGGGGCTCGGGTGGCTACACCTTC.

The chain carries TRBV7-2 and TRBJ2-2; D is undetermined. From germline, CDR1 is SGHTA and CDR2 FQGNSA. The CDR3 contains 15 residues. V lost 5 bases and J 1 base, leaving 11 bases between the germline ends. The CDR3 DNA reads TGTGCCAGCAGCCCCATCCCACAGAACACCGGGGAGCTGTTTTTT. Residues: CASSPIPQNTGELFF.

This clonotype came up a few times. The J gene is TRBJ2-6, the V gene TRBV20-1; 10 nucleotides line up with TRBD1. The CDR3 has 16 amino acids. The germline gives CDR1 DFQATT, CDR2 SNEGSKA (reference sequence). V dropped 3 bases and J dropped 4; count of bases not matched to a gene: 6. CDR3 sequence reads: CSARTGGNRGANVLTF. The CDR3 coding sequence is TGCAGTGCTAGGACAGGGGGCAATAGGGGGGCCAACGTCCTGACTTTC.

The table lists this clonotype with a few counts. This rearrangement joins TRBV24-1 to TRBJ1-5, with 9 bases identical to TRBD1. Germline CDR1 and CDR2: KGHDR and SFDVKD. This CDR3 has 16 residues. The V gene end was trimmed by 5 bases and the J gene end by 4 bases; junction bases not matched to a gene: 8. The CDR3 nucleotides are TGTGCCACCAGTGGGCCCGGGACAGGGTGGAATCAGCCCCAGCATTTT. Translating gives CATSGPGTGWNQPQHF.

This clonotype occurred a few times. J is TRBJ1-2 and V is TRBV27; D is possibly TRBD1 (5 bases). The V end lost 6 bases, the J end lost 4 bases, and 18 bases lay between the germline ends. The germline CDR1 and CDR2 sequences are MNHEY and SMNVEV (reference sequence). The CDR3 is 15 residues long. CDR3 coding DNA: TGTGCCAGCAGCCTAGGGGCAGGGCGAGGCTATGGCTACACCTTC. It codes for CASSLGAGRGYGYTF.